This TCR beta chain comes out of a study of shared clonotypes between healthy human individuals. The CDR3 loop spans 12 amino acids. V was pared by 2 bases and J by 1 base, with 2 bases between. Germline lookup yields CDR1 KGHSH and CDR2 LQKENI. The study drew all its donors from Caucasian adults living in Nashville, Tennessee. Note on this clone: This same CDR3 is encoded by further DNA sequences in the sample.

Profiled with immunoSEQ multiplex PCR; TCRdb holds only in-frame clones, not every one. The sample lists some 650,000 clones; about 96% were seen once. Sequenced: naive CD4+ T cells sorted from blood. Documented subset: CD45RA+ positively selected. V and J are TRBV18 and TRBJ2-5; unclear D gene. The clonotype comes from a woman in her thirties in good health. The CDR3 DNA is TGTGCCAGCTCACCAGGCCAAGAGACCCAGTACTTC. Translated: CASSPGQETQYF.